A single sample is the source of the 6 T cell receptor beta chains below, sequenced in a study of shared clonotypes between healthy human individuals. Some clones are missing from TCRdb's copy, which holds only in-frame ones; the method was immunoSEQ multiplex PCR. The table includes some 630,000 clones, about 78% detected once. The sample consisted of memory CD4+ T cells sorted from blood. Subset meaning: CD45RA-negative fraction. Receptors were obtained from a woman younger than 45 in good health.

The rearrangement joins TRBV11-2 to TRBJ2-1; 10 bases agree with TRBD2. Per germline, CDR1 SGHAT and CDR2 FQNNGV. V gave up 1 base and J gave up 2 bases; unmatched junction bases: 2. The CDR3 spans 16 residues. The CDR3 loop is CASSLGGTSAYNEQFF. The CDR3 nucleotides are TGTGCCAGCAGCTTAGGCGGGACTAGCGCCTACAATGAGCAGTTCTTC.

A word on this clone: Other DNA sequences within the sample encode an identical CDR3. The V call is TRBV5-1, the J call TRBJ1-1; D unresolved. CDR1 SGHRS and CDR2 YFSETQ come from the germline V gene. V was cut by 1 base and J by 0 bases, with 4 bases left in between. The CDR3 consists of 13 residues. The CDR3 here is CASSLLLNTEAFF. The CDR3 DNA follows: TGCGCCAGCAGCTTGTTGCTGAACACTGAAGCTTTCTTT.

This clone was detected a few times. The chain links TRBV18 to TRBJ1-4; 9 nucleotides align to TRBD1. The CDR3 is 17 amino acids. The V and J ends lost 6 bases and 3 bases, in that order; junction bases with no gene match: 11. Germline V gives CDR1 KGHSH, CDR2 LQKENI. For the CDR3, the DNA is TGTGCCAGCTCGTCGGGACAGGGAATTTCTTCTAATGAAAAACTGTTTTTT. Its protein is CASSSGQGISSNEKLFF.

The gene calls are TRBV2 and TRBJ2-5; TRBD1 matches at 7 bases. Trimming removed 4 bases from V and 4 bases from J; junction bases left unmatched: 9. The CDR3 is 15 amino acids. Germline values: CDR1 SNHLY, CDR2 FYNNEI. CDR3 in amino acids: CASSARQGNRETQYF. In DNA form, the CDR3 reads TGTGCCAGCAGTGCGCGACAGGGTAATAGAGAGACCCAGTACTTC. The complete variable domain, with remaining parts taken from reference TRBV2 and TRBJ2-5, reads EPEVTQTPSHQVTQMGQEVILRCVPISNHLYFYWYRQILGQKVEFLVSFYNNEISEKSEIFDDQFSVERPDGSNFTLKIRSTKLEDSAMYFCASSARQGNRETQYFGPGTRLLVL.

The chain joins TRBV21-1 to TRBJ2-7. TRBV21-1 corresponds to a pseudogene. The CDR3 covers 13 residues. The CDR3 loop is CASSVWDGYEQYF. The CDR3 region has the DNA TGTGCCAGCAGCGTATGGGACGGCTACGAGCAGTACTTC.

Points on this clone: Distinct nucleotide sequences in the sample also encode this CDR3. V usage is TRBV5-1 and J usage is TRBJ2-1; D perhaps matches TRBD2 (6 bases). This CDR3 region has 15 residues. Germline lookup yields CDR1 SGHRS and CDR2 YFSETQ. V dropped 2 bases and J dropped 2 bases, with 11 bases sitting between them. The CDR3 loop is CASSLDSGAYNEQFF. DNA of the CDR3: TGCGCCAGCAGCTTAGATAGCGGCGCCTACAATGAGCAGTTCTTC.